Shown below are 3 T cell receptor beta chains from a single sample sequenced in a study of PD-L1 blockade in urothelial cancer. TCRdb's table, derived via immunoSEQ multiplex PCR, lists solely in-frame clones and lacks some. The sample yields about 63,000 clones, about 86% seen once. Described time point: pretreatment peripheral blood. The sequencing here drew on PBMCs, taken around atezolizumab (anti-PD-L1) treatment. These receptors were obtained from a man aged 65-85 years with urothelial cancer.

The chain links TRBV30 to TRBJ1-1; maybe TRBD1 (5 bases). Germline lookup yields CDR1 GTSNPN and CDR2 SVGIG (reference sequence). CDR3 length: 13 amino acids. With 2 bases removed from V and 1 base from J, the gap between germline ends came to 8 bases. The DNA of the CDR3 is TGTGCCTGGAGTCGACAGAAGAACACTGAAGCTTTCTTT. It encodes CAWSRQKNTEAFF.

This sequence joins TRBV28 and TRBJ1-5; tentatively, D is TRBD1 (5 bases). This CDR3 is 15 amino acids long. Between the trimmed V and J ends, which lost 5 bases and 5 bases, there was a span of 16 bases. Looked up from germline, CDR1 is MDHEN and CDR2 is SYDVKM. CDR3 coding DNA: TGTGCCAGCAGTCGGAATGGGGGGAACCATCAGCCCCAGCATTTT. Translation gives CASSRNGGNHQPQHF.

This rearrangement joins TRBV7-6 to TRBJ1-1; TRBD1 might be the D (5 bases). CDR3 length: 17 residues. Between the trimmed V and J ends, which lost 5 bases and 0 bases, there was a span of 19 bases. The germline gives CDR1 SGHVS, CDR2 FNYEAQ. The CDR3, as DNA: TGTGCCAGCAGCCAATCGCCGGCGGCAGGGCTGAACACTGAAGCTTTCTTT. It translates to CASSQSPAAGLNTEAFF.